The T cell receptor beta chain described here comes from a study of shared clonotypes between healthy human individuals (dated by TCRdb to between 2020 and 2021). For the wider study: Two women and three men aged 18 to 49 years were included in the cohort. To increase sequencing depth and limit assay-specific biases, different laboratories used diverse techniques to prepare libraries and sequence TCR repertoires. Between about 0.94 and 8.9 billion PBMCs per donor were obtained by leukapheresis. For each donor, three plates each were used for CD4 naive and CD4 memory, two plates were used for CD8 naive, and one plate was used for CD8 memory. To estimate repertoire size and how much clonotype sharing occurs between individuals, the study deeply sequenced the blood TCR repertoires of several healthy adults. Beyond this particular receptor, the publication reports: Approximately 5% of naive CD4, approximately 3.7% of naive CD8, 2.3% of memory CD4, and roughly 0.4% of memory CD8 clonotypes were shared across a few donors. Sampling was restricted to blood, and TCR repertoires in tissues likely differ from the TCR repertoires found in blood. Estimated clonotype richness was generally larger for naive than for memory subsets. The small number of donors limited the genetic and exposure-history diversity represented. Pairwise subsampling indicated that sequencing depth was expected to affect the degree of clonotype sharing among donors. Clonotypes shared by all four sorted-subset donors showed higher generation probabilities than non-shared clonotypes. Incomplete sequencing was indicated by rarefaction of sorted-subset datasets, despite the large sequencing depth.

The CDR3 covers 16 residues, taking in both the cysteine and the phenylalanine. Just CDR3 DNA is preserved here, 48 bases in frame from base 1. Looking up the germline V gene (reference sequence) yields CDR1 SEHNR and CDR2 FQNEAQ. Relative to germline, V is 6 bases shorter and J is 4 bases shorter, with 18 bases between their ends. Using the deep immunoSEQ assay, multiplex PCR amplified TCR CDR3 regions from genomic DNA. Genomic DNA extracted from each cell subset was distributed evenly over all wells of several immunoSEQ 96-well plates, and each plate served as one replicate. For sorted subsets, each replicate PCR was loaded with roughly 0.2 ug genomic DNA, equivalent to 30,000 or so T cell genomes. The purified libraries were quantified using a Qubit 3.0 fluorometer, sized with a Bioanalyzer 2100, and then quantified again using the KAPA Library Quantification kit. A separate single-read 150-cycle Illumina NextSeq 550 flow cell was used to sequence each immunoSEQ 96-well plate. As for the authors' bioinformatics: The immunoSEQ output contained only junctional sequences without quality scores, so filtering could not match that applied to full-length reads. To assign V/J genes and CDR3, sequences were annotated against IMGT germline references using PyIR, a Python wrapper for IgBLAST v1.9. Reads were filtered out if the reads had weak V/J assignments (E-value above 1e-6), no CDR3, stop codons, out-of-frame junctions, or ambiguous translated residues. A V3J clonotype was defined by an identical inferred V gene, J gene, and CDR3 amino acid sequence. The percentage overlap between two repertoires was calculated by dividing the number of shared unique clonotypes by the size of the smaller repertoire. RTK rarefaction, the Chao1 estimator, and Recon v2.1 estimates of unobserved clonotypes were used to assess repertoire richness. Generation probabilities were computed with OLGA for all TCRbeta clonotypes obtained by the gDNA method from a few donors. Drawn from immuneACCESS, this table holds only the in-frame rearrangements with V and J called that TCRdb kept. Clones are partly lost; checked studies trace under half to an unresolved V gene and leave the rest unexplained. The DNA was the basis for D and trimming; V, J and clone size are from that table. Across this sample there are about 2,100,000 clones, with about 92% seen only once. The ten largest clones take up about 1.8% of the sample.

CD8 naive samples consisted of CD45RO-negative cells that were positively selected for CCR7, yielding a CD45RA+CCR7+ population without TemRA cells. Healthy HIV-negative adults with no recently reported acute infections or vaccinations were included as donors. All donors were Caucasian adults living in Nashville, Tennessee, USA. After blood collection by leukapheresis, PBMCs were isolated using Ficoll-Histopaque density gradient centrifugation and then cryopreserved in the vapor phase of liquid nitrogen. Analytical flow cytometry was used to check the purity and quantity of every magnetically sorted T cell population. Genomic DNA was isolated from each sorted fraction and quantified by UV absorbance on a Nanodrop 2000c. As to this clone: There is no known antigen for this receptor. Base qualities were left out, and no much larger clone turns up one base away.

The rearranged segments are TRBV7-9 and TRBJ2-2; TRBD2 is a weak D gene call, 6 bases matching. The sequence was obtained from a man aged 18-30 years in good health. Some clones in this sample may be carry-over from other donors' samples. Material: naive CD8+ T cells from PBMCs. Interpreted using the paper, the cell subset or site label stands for: CD45RA+CCR7+. The CDR3 region has the sequence CASRNPGVGGTGELFF. The bases read TGTGCCAGCAGGAACCCGGGAGTTGGAGGCACCGGGGAGCTGTTTTTT.